These 13 T cell receptor beta chains share one sample of origin, sequenced in a study of cytomegalovirus exposure and HLA in healthy donors. The study ran its PCR with 60 Vbeta and 13 Jbeta primers. Profiling relied on immunoSEQ multiplex PCR, and the TCRdb table lists in-frame clones only, not all of them. The repertoire consists of some 100,000 clones, with around three quarters occurring once and the leading ten covering approximately 3.7%. Sequences were obtained from PBMCs. These receptors came from a female donor in good health and CMV-seropositive.

This rearrangement joins TRBV6-4 to TRBJ2-1, with D maybe TRBD2 (6 bases). The CDR3 runs 14 residues. V lost 3 bases, J lost 8 bases, and 14 bases lay in between. The germline CDR1 and CDR2 sequences are MRHNA and SNTAGT. The CDR3 sequence is CASSERSLADEQFF. CDR3 coding DNA: TGTGCCAGCAGTGAGCGGTCCTTAGCGGATGAGCAGTTCTTC.

This clone has just one count. The V and J genes are TRBV19 and TRBJ1-2; 9 bases align to TRBD1. CDR3 length: 13 residues. Germline V CDR1 and CDR2: LNHDA, SQIVND (reference sequence). J gave up 8 bases and V 6 bases, and 7 bases lay outside the gene matches. This CDR3 reads CASRAGTGIGYTF. As DNA, the CDR3 is TGTGCCAGTAGGGCCGGGACAGGGATCGGCTACACCTTC.

The chain couples TRBV7-9 to TRBJ2-5; 7 bases fit TRBD1. CDR1 and CDR2 from the germline V gene are SEHNR and FQNEAQ (reference sequence). Losses at the gene ends were 3 bases for V and 5 bases for J; bases not matched to a gene: 15. The CDR3 runs to 17 residues. The CDR3 sequence: CASSLGTLRGLGETQYF. The CDR3 nucleotides are TGTGCCAGCAGCTTGGGGACCTTAAGGGGGCTGGGGGAGACCCAGTACTTC.

This clone was detected a few times. The chain combines TRBV2 with TRBJ1-4; tentatively, D is TRBD1 (5 bases). The CDR3 loop spans 16 amino acids. Deletions cut 8 bases from V and 0 bases from J, with 16 bases between. Germline V gene lookup returns CDR1 SNHLY and CDR2 FYNNEI. This CDR3 reads CASGPDRAATNEKLFF. The CDR3 DNA reads as TGTGCCAGCGGGCCCGACAGAGCTGCAACTAATGAAAAACTGTTTTTT.

The chain recombines TRBV6-5 with TRBJ1-1; TRBD1 is a possible D gene (6 bases). The ends were cut back, 6 bases at V and 9 bases at J, with 14 bases in the middle. The germline V gene has CDR1 MNHEY and CDR2 SVGAGI. CDR3 length equals 12 residues. The CDR3 protein is CASSVGGLKAFF. CDR3 bases: TGTGCCAGCAGCGTGGGGGGGCTTAAAGCTTTCTTT.

This clone was picked up a small number of times. V and J are TRBV19 and TRBJ1-5; no reliable D call. The CDR3 covers 13 residues. V was clipped by 7 bases and J by 5 bases, with 12 bases between them. Germline V gene lookup returns CDR1 LNHDA and CDR2 SQIVND (reference sequence). The CDR3 DNA is TGTGCCAGTACCCCAGGTGGATATCAGCCCCAGCATTTT. As protein: CASTPGGYQPQHF.

The chain is built from TRBV5-1 and TRBJ1-1, with TRBD1 as a possible D gene (6 bases). The germline gives CDR1 SGHRS, CDR2 YFSETQ. This CDR3 is built from 15 residues. Trimming shortened V by 4 bases and J by 5 bases, and 18 bases separated the two germline ends. The CDR3 region is CASSPEGGASTEAFF. CDR3 in DNA: TGCGCCAGCAGCCCGGAGGGGGGGGCCAGTACTGAAGCTTTCTTT.

V and J are TRBV30 and TRBJ2-7; 7 bases match TRBD1. This CDR3 comprises 12 residues. The germline CDR1 and CDR2 sequences are GTSNPN and SVGIG (reference sequence). The DNA of the CDR3 is TGTGCTCTTGGGCGAGGGGGCGGGGAGCAGTACTTC. Protein product: CALGRGGGEQYF.

This chain links TRBV29-1 with TRBJ2-1, with 10 bases aligning to TRBD2. Germline values: CDR1 SQVTM, CDR2 ANQGSEA. The CDR3 is 15 residues long. With 3 bases clipped from V and 9 bases from J, the junction kept 11 bases outside the gene matches. For the CDR3, the DNA is TGCAGCGTTGACGGTGCGCTAGCGGGAGTAAGTGAGCAGTTCTTC. Amino acids: CSVDGALAGVSEQFF.

V and J are TRBV27 and TRBJ2-5; 11 positions match TRBD1. TRBJ2-7 explains the end of the DNA better; the J call may be wrong. Germline values: CDR1 MNHEY, CDR2 SMNVEV (reference sequence). This CDR3 has 15 residues. The CDR3 sequence: CASSPGQGGSYEQYF. Written as DNA, the CDR3 is TGTGCCAGCAGCCCGGGACAGGGGGGTTCCTACGAGCAGTACTTC.

The chain is built from TRBV7-2 and TRBJ1-1; no clear D. Germline lookup yields CDR1 SGHTA and CDR2 FQGNSA. The CDR3 length is 14 residues. V lost 2 bases and J 0 bases, leaving 7 bases between the germline ends. The CDR3 is CASSLMSMNTEAFF. The DNA of the CDR3 is TGTGCCAGCAGCTTAATGAGCATGAACACTGAAGCTTTCTTT.

The chain links TRBV30 to TRBJ1-3; a possible D gene is TRBD1 (5 bases). CDR3 length: 14 amino acids. The germline gives CDR1 GTSNPN, CDR2 SVGIG (reference sequence). Between the trimmed V and J ends, which lost 4 bases and 1 base, there was a span of 11 bases. The CDR3 reads CAWMGGRSGNTIYF. The CDR3 DNA sequence: TGTGCCTGGATGGGGGGGAGGTCTGGAAACACCATATATTTT.

This chain's CDR3 is CASSLGGQPTNYGYTF. CDR3 sequence (DNA): TGTGCCAGCAGTTTAGGAGGGCAGCCAACTAACTATGGCTACACCTTC. This chain joins TRBV28 and TRBJ1-2; the D is unclear. V lost 2 bases and J 0 bases, leaving 13 bases between the germline ends. Germline V gene data show CDR1 as MDHEN and CDR2 as SYDVKM. The CDR3 is 16 residues long.